A single sample gave rise to the 17 T cell receptor beta chains below, sequenced in a study of T cells after yellow fever vaccination. Via MiXCR, TCRdb re-called the 5' RACE reads, giving one row per CDR3 protein. The table shows 450,000 to 550,000 distinct CDR3 sequences, with 20% to 25% occurring only once. Sequenced here: PBMCs, sampled approximately 22 days after the first yellow fever vaccination. Receptors were obtained from a man younger than 35 who received the YFV17D yellow fever vaccine.

This clonotype was detected once. The chain carries TRBV7-9 and TRBJ1-1; no definite D call. Looked up from germline, CDR1 is SEHNR and CDR2 is FQNEAQ (reference sequence). Trimming shortened V by 2 bases and J by 6 bases, and 13 bases separated the two germline ends. This CDR3 has 14 amino acids. This chain's CDR3 is CASSLLGRNSEAFF. CDR3 DNA: TGTGCCAGCAGCTTATTAGGAAGGAATTCTGAAGCTTTCTTT.

The chain uses TRBV9 and TRBJ2-5; D is undetermined. V was cut by 0 bases and J by 1 base, with 10 bases left in between. The CDR3 has 15 residues. Germline CDR1 SGDLS, CDR2 YYNGEE. The CDR3 spells CASSVGIRVQETQYF. CDR3 DNA sequence: TGTGCCAGCAGCGTAGGGATCCGAGTCCAAGAGACCCAGTACTTC.

This chain joins TRBV6-2 or TRBV6-3 and TRBJ2-3; the match to TRBD2 covers 13 bases. CDR3 length: 16 amino acids. Germline V lookup: CDR1 MNHEY, CDR2 SVGEGT. Germline trimming cut 5 bases from V and 2 bases from J; bases unmatched to any gene: 4. The CDR3 region is CASSMGLAGNTDTQYF. DNA of the CDR3: TGTGCCAGCAGTATGGGACTAGCGGGGAACACAGATACGCAGTATTTT.

This clonotype was seen a single time. CDR3 protein: CASSPVAGVLYEQYF. Written as DNA, the CDR3 is TGTGCCAGCAGCCCCGTAGCGGGGGTTCTCTACGAGCAGTACTTC. The rearrangement links TRBV7-9 to TRBJ2-7; 9 positions match TRBD2. Losses at the gene ends were 5 bases for V and 3 bases for J; bases not matched to a gene: 8. This CDR3 contains 15 residues. Looked up from germline, CDR1 is SEHNR and CDR2 is FQNEAQ (reference sequence).

This clonotype was counted a few times. The chain recombines TRBV28 with TRBJ2-7, with TRBD1 matching 10 bases. Trimming cost V 4 bases and J 3 bases; bases outside gene matches: 3. Germline lookup yields CDR1 MDHEN and CDR2 SYDVKM. The length of the CDR3 is 14 residues. The DNA of the CDR3 is TGTGCCAGCAGTTCCCGGGACAGGGGCTACGAGCAGTACGTC. It translates to CASSSRDRGYEQYV.

This chain connects TRBV15 to TRBJ1-1; D might be TRBD1 (5 bases). The CDR3 extends over 15 amino acids. The germline V gene encodes CDR1 LNHNV and CDR2 YYDKDF (reference sequence). V lost 0 bases, J lost 0 bases, and 8 bases lay in between. The CDR3 DNA follows: TGTGCCACCAGCAGAGAGGGACGGCTGAACACTGAAGCTTTCTTT. Its protein is CATSREGRLNTEAFF.

The chain uses TRBV2 and TRBJ1-1; TRBD1 might be the D (5 bases). Germline values: CDR1 SNHLY, CDR2 FYNNEI. The CDR3 contains 15 residues. Trimming shortened V by 0 bases and J by 10 bases, and 18 bases separated the two germline ends. The CDR3 region has the DNA TGTGCCAGCAGTGAAGCGAGGACTGGGGGGGGAAGAGCTTTCTTT. This translates into CASSEARTGGGRAFF.

CDR3 region: CASSTLGQGRGYTF. CDR3 coding DNA: TGTGCCAGCAGTACCTTAGGACAGGGACGAGGCTACACCTTC. The V and J genes are TRBV28 and TRBJ1-2, with 8 nucleotides matching TRBD1. V was clipped by 5 bases and J by 8 bases; unmatched bases: 10. CDR1 is MDHEN and CDR2 is SYDVKM in the germline V gene. The CDR3 totals 14 residues.

The sample holds a few counts of this clonotype. The genes are TRBV5-1 and TRBJ2-5, with D possibly matching TRBD1 (6 bases). Looked up from germline, CDR1 is SGHRS and CDR2 is YFSETQ. The CDR3 consists of 15 residues. V gave up 0 bases and J gave up 6 bases, with 15 bases separating them. The CDR3 spells CASSLAVQGGQTQYF. CDR3 sequence (DNA): TGCGCCAGCAGCTTGGCCGTACAGGGCGGGCAGACCCAGTACTTC. Variable domain in full (rest from reference TRBV5-1 and TRBJ2-5): KAGVTQTPRYLIKTRGQQVTLSCSPISGHRSVSWYQQTPGQGLQFLFEYFSETQRNKGNFPGRFSGRQFSNSRSEMNVSTLELGDSALYLCASSLAVQGGQTQYFGPGTRLLVL.

V is TRBV3-1 and J is TRBJ2-3, with 9 bases matching TRBD2. The trim removed 3 bases at V and 4 bases at J, leaving 11 bases unmatched. CDR1 is LGHDT, CDR2 YNNKEL, per germline (reference sequence). This CDR3 has 17 amino acids. CDR3: CASSQLGAGGVADTQYF. Written as DNA, the CDR3 is TGTGCCAGCAGCCAGCTCGGAGCGGGGGGCGTCGCAGATACGCAGTATTTT.

The chain has TRBV25-1 and TRBJ2-7; the D gene is possibly TRBD1 (6 bases). Germline V lookup: CDR1 MGHDK, CDR2 SYGVNS. CDR3 size: 13 residues. V was pared by 3 bases and J by 6 bases, with 12 bases between. This chain's CDR3 is CASSDGGWCEQYV. The CDR3 DNA is TGTGCCAGCAGTGATGGGGGCTGGTGCGAGCAGTACGTC.

This chain uses TRBV7-9 with TRBJ2-1; 7 bases fit TRBD2. CDR3 length: 13 residues. V lost 4 bases, J lost 9 bases, and 6 bases stayed unmatched. The germline gives CDR1 SEHNR, CDR2 FQNEAQ (reference sequence). The CDR3 loop reads CASSWGGAGEQFF. CDR3 bases: TGTGCCAGCAGCTGGGGGGGAGCCGGTGAGCAGTTCTTC. Looking up the rest from reference TRBV7-9 and TRBJ2-1 gives the full variable domain: DTGVSQNPRHKITKRGQNVTFRCDPISEHNRLYWYRQTLGQGPEFLTYFQNEAQLEKSRLLSDRFSAERPKGSFSTLEIQRTEQGDSAMYLCASSWGGAGEQFFGPGTRLTVL.

The J gene is TRBJ2-2, the V gene TRBV6-1, with D possibly matching TRBD2 (6 bases). CDR3 length: 14 amino acids. V dropped 6 bases and J dropped 6 bases, with 14 bases sitting between them. Germline V gene sequence: CDR1 MNHNS, CDR2 SASEGT. As DNA, the CDR3 is TGTGCCAGCAGCCGCGGGACCCCGGCCGGGGAGCTGTTTTTT. It codes for CASSRGTPAGELFF.

V usage is TRBV4-3 and J usage is TRBJ2-4; D is uncertain. Germline V gene sequence: CDR1 LGHNA, CDR2 YSLEER. The CDR3 totals 17 residues. Trimming left V 4 bases short and J 0 bases short, with 16 bases between. The CDR3 sequence: CASSLKETRLAKNIQYF. The DNA for the CDR3 is TGCGCCAGCAGCCTTAAAGAGACAAGACTAGCCAAAAACATTCAGTACTTC.

The CDR3 sequence is CASSLRGDLYNSPLHF. The CDR3 coding sequence is TGTGCCAGCAGCTTGAGGGGGGACCTTTATAATTCACCCCTCCACTTT. The chain is built from TRBV7-2 and TRBJ1-6; tentatively, D is TRBD1 (6 bases). This CDR3 comprises 16 residues. The V gene lost 3 bases and the J gene lost 4 bases, with 13 bases spanning the gap. Germline V gene lookup returns CDR1 SGHTA and CDR2 FQGNSA.

V and J are TRBV29-1 and TRBJ2-3, with D possibly being TRBD1 or TRBD2 (6 bases each). V gave up 5 bases and J gave up 0 bases, with 9 bases separating them. The germline V gene encodes CDR1 SQVTM and CDR2 ANQGSEA. The CDR3 is 13 amino acids. The chain's CDR3 is CSVRGTSTDTQYF. The CDR3, as DNA: TGCAGCGTTAGGGGGACTAGCACAGATACGCAGTATTTT.

The chain carries TRBV6-4 and TRBJ2-3; 7 bases map to TRBD2. There are 15 residues in the CDR3. With V trimmed by 3 bases and J by 6 bases, 9 bases remained unmatched. Germline lookup yields CDR1 MRHNA and CDR2 SNTAGT. CDR3 residues: CASSELGGIGDTQYF. The CDR3 DNA follows: TGTGCCAGCAGTGAATTGGGGGGGATCGGGGATACGCAGTATTTT.